This TCR beta chain emerged from a study of identical twins. MiXCR, run by TCRdb on the 5' RACE reads, gives a single entry per CDR3 protein. Among 310,000 or so distinct CDR3 sequences listed, just under 9.5% were seen once. Trimming shortened V by 5 bases and J by 5 bases, and 21 bases separated the two germline ends. The germline CDR1 and CDR2 sequences are SEHNR and FQNEAQ (reference sequence). The CDR3 totals 16 residues. This clonotype appeared a few times. The data were also submitted as part of a second study, on yellow fever vaccine responses in identical twins.

The chain combines TRBV7-9 with TRBJ2-5; D may be TRBD1 or TRBD2 (5 bases each). The sequencing sample was made of CD8+ T cells sorted from blood. This receptor was taken from a woman aged 18-29 years in good health. This chain's CDR3 is CASSGLWGRHSETQYF. DNA for the CDR3: TGTGCCAGCAGCGGACTGTGGGGACGCCACTCGGAGACCCAGTACTTC. The full variable domain, with the rest looked up from reference TRBV7-9 and TRBJ2-5, is DTGVSQNPRHKITKRGQNVTFRCDPISEHNRLYWYRQTLGQGPEFLTYFQNEAQLEKSRLLSDRFSAERPKGSFSTLEIQRTEQGDSAMYLCASSGLWGRHSETQYFGPGTRLLVL.